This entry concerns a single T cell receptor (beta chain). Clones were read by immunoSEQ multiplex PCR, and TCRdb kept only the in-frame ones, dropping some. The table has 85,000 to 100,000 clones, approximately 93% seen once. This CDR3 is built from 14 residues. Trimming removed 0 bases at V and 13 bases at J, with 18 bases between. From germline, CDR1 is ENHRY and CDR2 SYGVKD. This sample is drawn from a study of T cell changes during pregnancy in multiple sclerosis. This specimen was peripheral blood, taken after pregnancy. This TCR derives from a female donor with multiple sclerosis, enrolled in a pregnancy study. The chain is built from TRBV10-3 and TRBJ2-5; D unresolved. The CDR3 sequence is CAISESLVASSLYF. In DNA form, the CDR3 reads TGTGCCATCAGTGAGTCGTTGGTAGCATCGAGTCTGTACTTC.